This T cell receptor (beta chain) was captured in a study of blood T cells in healthy people across ages. Using a J-beta primer mix together with a sample-barcoded 5' primer, a second PCR was run for roughly 7 to 12 cycles. TCRdb used MiXCR to reprocess the 5' RACE reads, holding one entry per CDR3 protein. The data hold over a million distinct CDR3 sequences, with approximately 59% observed a single time. The V end lost 6 bases, the J end lost 7 bases, and 22 bases lay between the germline ends. Germline V gives CDR1 DFQATT, CDR2 SNEGSKA (reference sequence). CDR3 length equals 15 residues. Material for sequencing was blood. The chain carries TRBV20-1 and TRBJ2-1, with a weak D call TRBD2 (5 bases). The origin of this receptor is a young man in good health. CDR3 DNA sequence: TGCAGTGCCCCCGGCGGGCCCCCCAGACTTAATGAGCAGTTCTTC. Amino acids: CSAPGGPPRLNEQFF.